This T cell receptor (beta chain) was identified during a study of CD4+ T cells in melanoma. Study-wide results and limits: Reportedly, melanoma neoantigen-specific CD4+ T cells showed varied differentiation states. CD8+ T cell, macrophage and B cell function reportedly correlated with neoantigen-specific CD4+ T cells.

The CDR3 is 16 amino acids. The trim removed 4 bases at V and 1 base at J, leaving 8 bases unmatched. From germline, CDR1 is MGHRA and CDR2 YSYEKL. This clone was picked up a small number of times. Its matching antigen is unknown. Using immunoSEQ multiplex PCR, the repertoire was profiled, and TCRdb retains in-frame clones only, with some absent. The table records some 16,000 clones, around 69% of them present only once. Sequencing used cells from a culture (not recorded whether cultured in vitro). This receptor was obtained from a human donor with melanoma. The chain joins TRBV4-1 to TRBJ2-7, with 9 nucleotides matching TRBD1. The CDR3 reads CASSLPRTGESYEQYF. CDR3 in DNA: TGCGCCAGCAGCCTCCCTCGGACAGGGGAGTCCTACGAGCAGTACTTC.